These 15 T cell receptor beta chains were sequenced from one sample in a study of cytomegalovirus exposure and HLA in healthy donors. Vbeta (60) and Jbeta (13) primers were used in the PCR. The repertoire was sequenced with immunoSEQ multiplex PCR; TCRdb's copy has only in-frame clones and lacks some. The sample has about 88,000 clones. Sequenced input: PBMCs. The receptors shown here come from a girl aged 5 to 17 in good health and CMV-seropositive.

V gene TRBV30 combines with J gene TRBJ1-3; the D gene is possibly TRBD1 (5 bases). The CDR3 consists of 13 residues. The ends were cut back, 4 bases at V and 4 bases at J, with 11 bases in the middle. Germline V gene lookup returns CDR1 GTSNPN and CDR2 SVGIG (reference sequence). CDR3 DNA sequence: TGTGCCTGGACCTACCGACAGGGAAACACCATATATTTT. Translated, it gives CAWTYRQGNTIYF. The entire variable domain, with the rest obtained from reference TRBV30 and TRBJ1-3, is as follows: SQTIHQWPATLVQPVGSPLSLECTVEGTSNPNLYWYRQAAGRGLQLLFYSVGIGQISSEVPQNLSASRPQDRQFILSSKKLLLSDSGFYLCAWTYRQGNTIYFGEGSWLTVV.

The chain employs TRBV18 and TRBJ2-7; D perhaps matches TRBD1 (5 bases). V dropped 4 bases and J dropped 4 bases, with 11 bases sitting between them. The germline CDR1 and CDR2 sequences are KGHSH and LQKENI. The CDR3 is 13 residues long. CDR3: CASSQGAAYEQYV. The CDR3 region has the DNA TGTGCCAGCTCACAAGGGGCTGCTTACGAGCAGTACGTC.

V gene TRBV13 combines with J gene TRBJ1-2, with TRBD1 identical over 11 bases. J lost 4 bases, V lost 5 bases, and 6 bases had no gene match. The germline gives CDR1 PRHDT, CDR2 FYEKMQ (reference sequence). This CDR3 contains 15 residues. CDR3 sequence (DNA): TGTGCCAGCAGCACGAGGACAGGGGGCGGCTATGGCTACACCTTC. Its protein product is CASSTRTGGGYGYTF.

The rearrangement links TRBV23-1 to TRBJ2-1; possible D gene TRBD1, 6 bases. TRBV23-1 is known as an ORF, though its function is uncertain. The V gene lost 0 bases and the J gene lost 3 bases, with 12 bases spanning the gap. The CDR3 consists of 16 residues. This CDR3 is CASSQSKGDNYNEQFF. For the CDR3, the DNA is TGCGCCAGCAGTCAATCGAAGGGGGACAACTACAATGAGCAGTTCTTC.

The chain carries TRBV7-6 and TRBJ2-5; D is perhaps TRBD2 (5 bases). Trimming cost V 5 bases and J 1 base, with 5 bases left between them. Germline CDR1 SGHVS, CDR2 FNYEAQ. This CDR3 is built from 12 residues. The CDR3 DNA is TGTGCCAGCAGCGGGAGCCAAGAGACCCAGTACTTC. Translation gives CASSGSQETQYF.

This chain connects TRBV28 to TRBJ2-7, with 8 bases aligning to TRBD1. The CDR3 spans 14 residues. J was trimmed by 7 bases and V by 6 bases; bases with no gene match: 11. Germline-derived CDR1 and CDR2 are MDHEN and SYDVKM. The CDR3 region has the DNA TGTGCCAGCAGGCTCCACAGGGGGGCGGGTGAGCAGTACGTC. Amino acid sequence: CASRLHRGAGEQYV.

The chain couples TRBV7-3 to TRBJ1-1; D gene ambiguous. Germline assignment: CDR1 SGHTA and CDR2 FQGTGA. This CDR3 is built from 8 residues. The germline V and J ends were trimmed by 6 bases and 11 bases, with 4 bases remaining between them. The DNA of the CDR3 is TGTGCCAGCAGTCCGGCTTTCTTT. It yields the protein CASSPAFF. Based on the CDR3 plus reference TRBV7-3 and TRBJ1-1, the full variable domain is GAGVSQTPSNKVTEKGKYVELRCDPISGHTALYWYRQSLGQGPEFLIYFQGTGAADDSGLPNDRFFAVRPEGSVSTLKIQRTERGDSAVYLCASSPAFFGQGTRLTVV.

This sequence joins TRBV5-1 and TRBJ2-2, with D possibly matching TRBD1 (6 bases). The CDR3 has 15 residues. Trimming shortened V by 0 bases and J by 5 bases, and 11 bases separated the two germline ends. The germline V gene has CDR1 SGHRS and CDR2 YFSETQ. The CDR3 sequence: CASSLAGEVTGELFF. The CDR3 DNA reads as TGCGCCAGCAGCTTGGCAGGGGAAGTAACCGGGGAGCTGTTTTTT.

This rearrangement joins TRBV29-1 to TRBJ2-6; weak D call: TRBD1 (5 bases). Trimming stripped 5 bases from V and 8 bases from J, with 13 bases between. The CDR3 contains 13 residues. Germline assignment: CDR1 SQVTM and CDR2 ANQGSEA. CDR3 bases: TGCAGCGTTAGGCAGGGTGGTTCCAACGTCCTGACTTTC. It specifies CSVRQGGSNVLTF.

CDR3 sequence reads: CASSEPKIGGDEQFF. CDR3 bases: TGCGCCAGCAGTGAGCCGAAAATTGGGGGCGATGAGCAGTTCTTC. This rearrangement joins TRBV10-1 to TRBJ2-1; D might be TRBD1 (6 bases). CDR1 is WNHNN, CDR2 SYGVQD, per germline (reference sequence). The V gene lost 2 bases and the J gene lost 8 bases, with 16 bases spanning the gap. The CDR3 runs 15 residues.

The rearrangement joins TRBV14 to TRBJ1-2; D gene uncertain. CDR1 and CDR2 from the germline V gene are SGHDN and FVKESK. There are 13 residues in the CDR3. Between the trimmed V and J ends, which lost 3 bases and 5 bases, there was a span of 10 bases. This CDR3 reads CASSHWTAYGYTF. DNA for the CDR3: TGTGCCAGCAGCCACTGGACTGCTTATGGCTACACCTTC.

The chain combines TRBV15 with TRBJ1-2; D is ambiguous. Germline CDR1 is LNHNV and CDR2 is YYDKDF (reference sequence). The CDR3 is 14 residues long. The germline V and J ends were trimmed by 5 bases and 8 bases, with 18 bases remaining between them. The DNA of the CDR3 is TGTGCCACCAGCGGTCCCCAGGACTGGATCGGCTACACCTTC. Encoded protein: CATSGPQDWIGYTF.

CDR3 loop: CASSRQQGNTEAFF. In nucleotides, the CDR3 is TGCGCCAGCAGCCGCCAACAGGGGAACACTGAAGCTTTCTTT. The chain links TRBV4-1 to TRBJ1-1; a possible D gene is TRBD1 (6 bases). CDR3 size: 14 residues. CDR1 is MGHRA, CDR2 YSYEKL, per germline. The V end was cut by 4 bases, the J end by 1 base, with 10 bases between.

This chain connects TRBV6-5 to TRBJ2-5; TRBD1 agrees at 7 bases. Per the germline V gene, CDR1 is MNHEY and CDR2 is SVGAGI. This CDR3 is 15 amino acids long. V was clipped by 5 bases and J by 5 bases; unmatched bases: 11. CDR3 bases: TGTGCCAGCAGTATCCAAGACAGGGTCGGGGAGACCCAGTACTTC. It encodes CASSIQDRVGETQYF.

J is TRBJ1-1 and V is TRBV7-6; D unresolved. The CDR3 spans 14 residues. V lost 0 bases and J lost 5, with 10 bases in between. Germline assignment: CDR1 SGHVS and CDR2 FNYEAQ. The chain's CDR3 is CASSLAGSGTEAFF. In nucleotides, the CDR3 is TGTGCCAGCAGCTTAGCCGGGAGTGGGACTGAAGCTTTCTTT. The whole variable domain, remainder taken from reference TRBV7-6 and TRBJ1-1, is GAGVSQSPRYKVTKRGQDVALRCDPISGHVSLYWYRQALGQGPEFLTYFNYEAQQDKSGLPNDRFSAERPEGSISTLTIQRTEQRDSAMYRCASSLAGSGTEAFFGQGTRLTVV.